This T cell receptor (beta chain) was sequenced for a study of T cell responses to AZD1222 COVID-19 vaccine. Study information: Second-dose intervals near 4 or 12 weeks were combined. Whole-study results and caveats: Most donors were white British, females outnumbered males, and clonal diversity was possibly underestimated.

Points on this clone: Its specificity is not known. At one boundary the junction diverges from the germline segment, which might be a read error.

CDR3 size: 15 residues. The germline V gene has CDR1 SGDLS and CDR2 YYNGEE. Profiling relied on immunoSEQ multiplex PCR, and the TCRdb table lists in-frame clones only, not all of them. The sample includes 90,000 to 150,000 clones, roughly nine tenths of them seen just once. The specimen was peripheral blood, collected on day 0 of AZD1222 vaccination. The chain couples TRBV9 to TRBJ2-1, with D possibly matching TRBD2 (6 bases). The TCR comes from an adult in good health. In nucleotides, the CDR3 is TGTGCCAGCAGCGTTCAAGGGGACTCCGACAATGAGCAGTTCTTC. Amino acids: CASSVQGDSDNEQFF.